Listed below are T cell receptor beta chains from one sample, sequenced in a study of blood T cell repertoires in COVID-19. Data came from immunoSEQ multiplex PCR; TCRdb stores just in-frame clones and leaves some out. Among roughly 98,000 clones listed, around 94% were seen once. Input material: peripheral blood. The receptors originated from a woman in her fifties or sixties with active COVID-19. CDR3s include the opening cysteine and the closing phenylalanine or tryptophan. A D gene is named only where the DNA matches it firmly. Only some rows state a clone size, as once, few, many or a class for expanded clones.

>TRBJ2-3|NA|TRBV7-9|TRBD2
TGTGCCAGCAGCTTAGGTAGCGGGAGTTCAGATACGCAGTATTTT
CASSLGSGSSDTQYF
>TRBJ1-3|NA|TRBV18|TRBD1
TGTGCCAGCTCACTGGGACAGTCCCGCTCTGGAAACACCATATATTTT
CASSLGQSRSGNTIYF
>TRBJ1-6|NA|TRBV4-1|NA
TGCGCCAGCAGCCAAGGCGGGTGGGATTTGGCACCCCTCCACTTT
CASSQGGWDLAPLHF
>TRBJ1-1|NA|TRBV7-9|TRBD1
TGTGCCAGCAGCCCAGGACAGGGCGACACTGAAGCTTTCTTT
CASSPGQGDTEAFF
>TRBJ1-4|NA|TRBV5-1|TRBD1
TGCGCCAGCAGCTTGTGGACAGGGGGCGATGAAAAACTGTTTTTT
CASSLWTGGDEKLFF
>TRBJ2-5|NA|TRBV5-1|TRBD1
TGCGCCAGCAGCTTTGGACAGGCGGGAGAGACCCAGTACTTC
CASSFGQAGETQYF
>TRBJ2-1|NA|TRBV7-3|NA
TGTGCCAGCAGCTCCACCCCTATCGGGTCTCCGGACAATGAGCAGTTCTTC
CASSSTPIGSPDNEQFF
>TRBJ2-7|NA|TRBV15|TRBD2
TGTGCCACCAGCAGATCGACGGGGGGCTCCTACGAGCAGTACTTC
CATSRSTGGSYEQYF
>TRBJ2-1|NA|TRBV6-4|TRBD2
TGTGCCAGCAGTGACAGCGGGAGGGCCATCAATGAGCAGTTCTTC
CASSDSGRAINEQFF
>TRBJ2-1|NA|TRBV24-1|NA
TGTGCCACCAGCGAATCACTAGTGCATGAGCAGTTCTTC
CATSESLVHEQFF
>TRBJ2-1|NA|TRBV6-4|NA
TGTGCCAGCTCCACGGGGTCCGGGTCCTACAATGAGCAGTTCTTC
CASSTGSGSYNEQFF
>TRBJ1-3|NA|TRBV28|TRBD1
TGTGCCAGCAGTTCACAGGGGGCTGGAGGAAACACCATATATTTT
CASSSQGAGGNTIYF
>TRBJ2-1|NA|TRBV6-6|TRBD2
TGTGCCAGCAGCCCAACTAGCGGGGTAACCAATGAGCAGTTCTTC
CASSPTSGVTNEQFF
>TRBJ1-1|NA|TRBV7-9|NA
TGTGCCAGCAGCTTAGCATCCGGGATCACTGAAGCTTTCTTT
CASSLASGITEAFF
>TRBJ1-4|NA|TRBV25-1|NA
TGTGCCAGCAGTGCAGGGTCCGATAATGAAAAACTGTTTTTT
CASSAGSDNEKLFF
>TRBJ1-1|NA|TRBV5-1|TRBD1
TGCGCCAGCAGCTCCTCCGGGACAGCGAACACTGAAGCTTTCTTT
CASSSSGTANTEAFF
>TRBJ1-3|once|TRBV4-1|NA
TGCGCCAGCAGCCAACCGCGTCACGCGGTGGACTCTGGAAACACCATATATTTT
CASSQPRHAVDSGNTIYF
>TRBJ2-2|few|TRBV19|NA
TGTGCCAGTAGCAGGGAGGCCGGGGAGCTGTTTTTT
CASSREAGELFF
>TRBJ2-5|NA|TRBV5-1|TRBD1
TGCGCCAGCAGCTTGGGACCCCGAGACAGGGCATCAGAGACCCAGTACTTC
CASSLGPRDRASETQYF
>TRBJ1-6|NA|TRBV6-5|NA
TGTGCCAGCAGTTATCTGGGGGCAGGGTCACCCCTCCACTTT
CASSYLGAGSPLHF
>TRBJ1-1|once|TRBV19|NA
TGTGCCAGTAGACCGACCGGCAGGGAGGATACTAACATGAACACTGAAGCTTTCTTT
CASRPTGREDTNMNTEAFF
>TRBJ2-7|NA|TRBV2|TRBD2
TGTGCCAGCAGTGAGGGGAAGCGGGGGGGTGTCGAGCAGTACTTC
CASSEGKRGGVEQYF
>TRBJ1-5|NA|TRBV6-5|NA
TGTGCCAGCAGTTACTCGCGCAGGGGTGGACAGCCCCAGCATTTT
CASSYSRRGGQPQHF
>TRBJ2-7|NA|TRBV6-2/TRBV6-3|TRBD2
TGTGCCAGCAGCCGAGGACTAGCGGGGGGAACCTACGAGCAGTACTTC
CASSRGLAGGTYEQYF
>TRBJ1-5|NA|TRBV10-2|NA
TGCGCCAGCAGTGAGTCGGAAGGGGGATTAGAGCCCCAGCATTTT
CASSESEGGLEPQHF
>TRBJ2-1|NA|TRBV2|NA
TGTGCCAGCAGTGAACCGGGGGGCGGATACTACAATGAGCAGTTCTTC
CASSEPGGGYYNEQFF
>TRBJ1-2|NA|TRBV27|TRBD1
TGTGCCAGCAGTTCGGGACAGGGGCTTCTCTATGGCTACACCTTC
CASSSGQGLLYGYTF
>TRBJ2-5|once|TRBV4-3|TRBD2
TGCGCCAGCAGCCAAGATTCAGCGGGGGGGAAAGAGACCCAGTACTTC
CASSQDSAGGKETQYF
>TRBJ2-6|NA|TRBV5-1|NA
TGCGCCAGCAGCGAGGGGGGGCCTGGAGCTGGGGCCAACGTCCTGACTTTC
CASSEGGPGAGANVLTF
>TRBJ2-6|NA|TRBV30|NA
TGTGCCTGGAAGTGGAGCTCTGGGGCCAACGTCCTGACTTTC
CAWKWSSGANVLTF
>TRBJ2-1|once|TRBV18|TRBD1
TGTGCCAGCTCACCACCGGGACAGTACAATGAGCAGTTCTTC
CASSPPGQYNEQFF
>TRBJ1-6|NA|TRBV7-2|TRBD1
TGTGCCAGCAGCCTGCGGACAGGGAGTAATTCACCCCTCCACTTT
CASSLRTGSNSPLHF
>TRBJ2-3|once|TRBV24-1|TRBD2
TGTGCCACCAGTGAAGGGACTAGCGGTCCAGATACGCAGTATTTT
CATSEGTSGPDTQYF
>TRBJ2-5|once|TRBV4-1|TRBD1
TGCGCCAGCAGCCAATCGGACAGGGAACTAGAGACCCAGTACTTC
CASSQSDRELETQYF
>TRBJ1-3|NA|TRBV7-9|NA
TGTGCCAGCAGCGGCTTGGCTGGAAACACCATATATTTT
CASSGLAGNTIYF
>TRBJ2-1|NA|TRBV28|NA
TGTGCCAGCAGTTTTCGTGAGCAGTTCTTC
CASSFREQFF
>TRBJ2-1|NA|TRBV3-1/TRBV3-2|NA
TGTGCCAGCAGCCCAAGAGGCGGAAGCTCCTACAATGAGCAGTTCTTC
CASSPRGGSSYNEQFF
>TRBJ2-7|NA|TRBV3-1/TRBV3-2|NA
TGTGCCAGCAGCCAAGGGGTACAGGGAGCAGCGGAGCAGTACTTC
CASSQGVQGAAEQYF
>TRBJ2-3|NA|TRBV5-4|TRBD2
TGTGCCAGCAGCTTGGTGGGACTAGACCCAGATACGCAGTATTTT
CASSLVGLDPDTQYF
>TRBJ2-7|once|TRBV4-3|NA
TGCGCCAGCAGCCAAGATAGGGGCTCCGAGCAGTACTTC
CASSQDRGSEQYF
>TRBJ1-5|NA|TRBV2|TRBD1
TGTGCCAGCAGTTCTCCGGTCCGGACAGGGCAGCATAGCAATCAGCCCCAGCATTTT
CASSSPVRTGQHSNQPQHF
>TRBJ2-7|once|TRBV6-5|TRBD1
TGTGCCAGCAGTTACGGACAGGGGACGTACGAGCAGTACTTC
CASSYGQGTYEQYF